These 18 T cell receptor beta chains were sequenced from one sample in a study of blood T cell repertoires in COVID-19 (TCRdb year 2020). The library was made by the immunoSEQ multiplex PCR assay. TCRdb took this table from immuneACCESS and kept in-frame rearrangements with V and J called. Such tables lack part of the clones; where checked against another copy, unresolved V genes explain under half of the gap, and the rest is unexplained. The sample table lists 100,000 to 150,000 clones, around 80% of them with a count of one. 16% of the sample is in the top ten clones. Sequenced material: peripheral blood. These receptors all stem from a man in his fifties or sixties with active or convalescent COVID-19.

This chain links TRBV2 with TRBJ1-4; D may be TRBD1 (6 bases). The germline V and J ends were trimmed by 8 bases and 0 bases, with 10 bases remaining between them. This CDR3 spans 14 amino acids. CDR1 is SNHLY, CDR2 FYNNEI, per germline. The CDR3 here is CASRQATTNEKLFF. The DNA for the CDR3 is TGTGCCAGCCGACAGGCTACAACTAATGAAAAACTGTTTTTT.

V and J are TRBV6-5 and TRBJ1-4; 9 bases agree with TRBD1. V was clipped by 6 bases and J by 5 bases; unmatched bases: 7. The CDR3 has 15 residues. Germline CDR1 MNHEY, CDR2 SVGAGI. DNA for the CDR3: TGTGCCAGCAGGCGGAACAGGGGGCGAAATGAAAAACTGTTTTTT. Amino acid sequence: CASRRNRGRNEKLFF.

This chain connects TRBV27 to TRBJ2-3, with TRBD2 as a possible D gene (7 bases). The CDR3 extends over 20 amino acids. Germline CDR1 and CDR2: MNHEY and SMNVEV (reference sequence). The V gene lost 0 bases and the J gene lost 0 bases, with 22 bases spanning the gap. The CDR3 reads CASSLSGGLRASGSTDTQYF. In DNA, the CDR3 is TGTGCCAGCAGTTTATCAGGGGGGCTGCGGGCTAGCGGCAGCACAGATACGCAGTATTTT.

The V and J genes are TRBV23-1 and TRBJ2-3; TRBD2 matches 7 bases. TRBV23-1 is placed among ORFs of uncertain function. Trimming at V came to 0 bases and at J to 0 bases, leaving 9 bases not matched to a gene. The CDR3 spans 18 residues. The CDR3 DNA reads TGCGCCAGCAGTCAATCGGGGGTTTGGCGGGAGAGCACAGATACGCAGTATTTT. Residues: CASSQSGVWRESTDTQYF.

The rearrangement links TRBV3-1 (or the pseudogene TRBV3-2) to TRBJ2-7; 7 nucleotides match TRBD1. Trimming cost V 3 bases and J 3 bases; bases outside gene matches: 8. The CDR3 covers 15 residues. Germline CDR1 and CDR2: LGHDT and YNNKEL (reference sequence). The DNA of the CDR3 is TGTGCCAGCAGCCAGGCCGGGACAGTTAACTACGAGCAGTACTTC. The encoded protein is CASSQAGTVNYEQYF.

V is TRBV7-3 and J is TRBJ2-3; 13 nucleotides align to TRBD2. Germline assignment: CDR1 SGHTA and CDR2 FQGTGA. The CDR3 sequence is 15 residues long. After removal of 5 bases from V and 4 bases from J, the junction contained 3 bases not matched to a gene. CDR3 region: CASSTLAGGADTQYF. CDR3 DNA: TGTGCCAGCAGCACACTAGCGGGAGGGGCAGATACGCAGTATTTT.

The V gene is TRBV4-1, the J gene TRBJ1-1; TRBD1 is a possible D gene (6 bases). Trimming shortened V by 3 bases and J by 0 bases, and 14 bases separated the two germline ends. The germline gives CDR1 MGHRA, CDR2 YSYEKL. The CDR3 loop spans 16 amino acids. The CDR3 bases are TGCGCCAGCAGCCACTCCAGGGGAGGGCTGAACACTGAAGCTTTCTTT. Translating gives CASSHSRGGLNTEAFF.

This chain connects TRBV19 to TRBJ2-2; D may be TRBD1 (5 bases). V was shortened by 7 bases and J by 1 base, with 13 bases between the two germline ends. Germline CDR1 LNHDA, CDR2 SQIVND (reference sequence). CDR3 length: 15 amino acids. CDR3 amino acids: CASNVWQGNTGELFF. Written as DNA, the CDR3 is TGTGCCAGTAACGTGTGGCAGGGGAACACCGGGGAGCTGTTTTTT.

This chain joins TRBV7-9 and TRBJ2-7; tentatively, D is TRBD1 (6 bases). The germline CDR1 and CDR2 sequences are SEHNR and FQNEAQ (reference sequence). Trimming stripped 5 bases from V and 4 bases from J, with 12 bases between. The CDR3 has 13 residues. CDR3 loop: CASSPNDRYEQYF. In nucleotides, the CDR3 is TGTGCCAGCAGCCCTAATGACAGGTACGAGCAGTACTTC. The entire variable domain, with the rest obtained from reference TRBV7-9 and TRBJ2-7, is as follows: DTGVSQNPRHKITKRGQNVTFRCDPISEHNRLYWYRQTLGQGPEFLTYFQNEAQLEKSRLLSDRFSAERPKGSFSTLEIQRTEQGDSAMYLCASSPNDRYEQYFGPGTRLTVT.

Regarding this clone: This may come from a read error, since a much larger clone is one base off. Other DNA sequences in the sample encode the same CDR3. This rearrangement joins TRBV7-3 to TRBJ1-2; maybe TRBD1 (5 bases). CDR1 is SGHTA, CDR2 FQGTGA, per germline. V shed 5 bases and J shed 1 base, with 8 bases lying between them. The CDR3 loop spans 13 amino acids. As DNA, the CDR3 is TGTGCCAGCAGCCCTGACAGTAACTATGGCTACACCTTC. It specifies CASSPDSNYGYTF.

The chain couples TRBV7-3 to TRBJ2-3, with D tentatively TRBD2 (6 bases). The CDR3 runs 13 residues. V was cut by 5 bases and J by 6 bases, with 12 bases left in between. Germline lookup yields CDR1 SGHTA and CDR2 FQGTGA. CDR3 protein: CASSRNRGDTQYF. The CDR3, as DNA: TGTGCCAGCAGCCGTAACCGGGGGGATACGCAGTATTTT. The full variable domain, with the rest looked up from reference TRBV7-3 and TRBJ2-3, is GAGVSQTPSNKVTEKGKYVELRCDPISGHTALYWYRQSLGQGPEFLIYFQGTGAADDSGLPNDRFFAVRPEGSVSTLKIQRTERGDSAVYLCASSRNRGDTQYFGPGTRLTVL.

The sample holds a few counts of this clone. The CDR3: CASRRESRSGANVLTF. Written as DNA, the CDR3 is TGTGCCAGCAGGCGGGAAAGCAGATCTGGGGCCAACGTCCTGACTTTC. The chain combines TRBV28 with TRBJ2-6, with a possible D match to TRBD2 (6 bases). V shed 6 bases and J shed 1 base, with 13 bases lying between them. Germline loops: CDR1 MDHEN, CDR2 SYDVKM. The CDR3 contains 16 residues.

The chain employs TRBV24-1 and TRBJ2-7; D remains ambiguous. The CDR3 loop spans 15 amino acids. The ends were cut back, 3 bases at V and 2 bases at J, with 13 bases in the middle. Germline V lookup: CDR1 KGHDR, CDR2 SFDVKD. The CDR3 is CATSDPRWAPYEQYF. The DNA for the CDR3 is TGTGCCACCAGTGATCCTCGTTGGGCTCCCTACGAGCAGTACTTC.

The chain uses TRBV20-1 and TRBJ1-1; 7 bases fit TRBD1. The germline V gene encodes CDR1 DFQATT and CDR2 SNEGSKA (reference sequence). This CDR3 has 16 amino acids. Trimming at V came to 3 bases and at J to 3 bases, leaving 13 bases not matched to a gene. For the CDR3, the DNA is TGCAGTGCTAGTCCCCTGAACAGGGGAGTTTACACTGAAGCTTTCTTT. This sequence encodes CSASPLNRGVYTEAFF.

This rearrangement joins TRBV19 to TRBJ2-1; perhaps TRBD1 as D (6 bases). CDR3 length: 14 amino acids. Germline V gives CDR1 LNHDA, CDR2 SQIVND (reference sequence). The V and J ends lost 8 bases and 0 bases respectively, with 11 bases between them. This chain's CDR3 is CASSQGYSYNEQFF. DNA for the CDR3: TGTGCCAGTTCTCAGGGGTACTCCTACAATGAGCAGTTCTTC.

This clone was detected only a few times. The CDR3 DNA sequence: TGTGCCAGCAGCTCGATGACTAGCGGGAGTCCCTACGAGCAGTACTTC. Residues: CASSSMTSGSPYEQYF. The chain employs TRBV11-2 and TRBJ2-7; 12 nucleotides line up with TRBD2. V was pared by 4 bases and J by 2 bases, with 6 bases of the junction left unmatched. The CDR3 spans 16 residues. Per germline, CDR1 SGHAT and CDR2 FQNNGV.

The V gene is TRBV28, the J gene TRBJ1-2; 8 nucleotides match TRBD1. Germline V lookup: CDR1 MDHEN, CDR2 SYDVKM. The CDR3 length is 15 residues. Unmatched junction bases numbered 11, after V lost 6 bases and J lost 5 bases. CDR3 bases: TGTGCCAGCAGCTCCGGTAGGACAGGGAGTTATGGCTACACCTTC. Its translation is CASSSGRTGSYGYTF.

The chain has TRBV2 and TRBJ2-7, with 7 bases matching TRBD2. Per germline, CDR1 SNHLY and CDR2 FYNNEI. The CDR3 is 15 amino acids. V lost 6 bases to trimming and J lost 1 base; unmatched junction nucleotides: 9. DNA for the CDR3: TGTGCCAGCAGCCCCTGGCTAGCGGAGTCCTACGAGCAGTACTTC. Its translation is CASSPWLAESYEQYF.